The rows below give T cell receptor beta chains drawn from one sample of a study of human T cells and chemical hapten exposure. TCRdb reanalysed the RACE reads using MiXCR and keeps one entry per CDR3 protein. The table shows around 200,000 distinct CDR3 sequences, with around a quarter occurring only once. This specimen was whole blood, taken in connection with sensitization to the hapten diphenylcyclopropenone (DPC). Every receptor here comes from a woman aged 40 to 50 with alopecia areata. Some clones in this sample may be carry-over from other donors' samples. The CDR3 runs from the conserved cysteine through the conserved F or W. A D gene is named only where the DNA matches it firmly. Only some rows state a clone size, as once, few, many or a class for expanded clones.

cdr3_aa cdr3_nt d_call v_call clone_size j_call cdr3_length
CASTGGSDTQYF TGTGCCAGCACTGGGGGGTCAGATACGCAGTATTTT - TRBV28 few TRBJ2-3 12
CASSQVGPPNTGELFF TGCGCCAGCAGCCAAGTAGGACCGCCGAACACCGGGGAGCTGTTTTTT - TRBV4-1 few TRBJ2-2 16
CATSDPIGYEQYF TGTGCCACCAGTGATCCGATAGGCTACGAGCAGTACTTC - TRBV24-1 - TRBJ2-7 13
CAISALDSGNTIYF TGTGCCATCAGTGCGCTGGACTCTGGAAACACCATATATTTT - TRBV10-3 few TRBJ1-3 14
CASSLSFYRDRSYEQYF TGTGCCAGCAGTTTATCGTTTTACCGGGACAGGTCCTACGAGCAGTACTTC TRBD1 TRBV27 - TRBJ2-7 17
CSVGVSTDTQYF TGCAGCGTTGGAGTTAGCACAGATACGCAGTATTTT - TRBV29-1 many TRBJ2-3 12
CASTAQGGYEQYF TGTGCCAGCACTGCGCAGGGTGGGTACGAGCAGTACTTC - TRBV28 - TRBJ2-7 13
CASSLGAGQPQHF TGTGCCAGCAGCTTAGGTGCGGGTCAGCCCCAGCATTTT - TRBV7-9 many TRBJ1-5 13
CASSQAPAYEQYF TGTGCCAGCAGCCAAGCGCCAGCTTACGAGCAGTACTTC - TRBV9 once TRBJ2-7 13
CASSKLAQETQYF TGTGCCAGCAGCAAGCTCGCCCAGGAGACCCAGTACTTC - TRBV7-9 few TRBJ2-5 13
CSARDPRIQETQYF TGCAGTGCTAGAGATCCCAGGATCCAAGAGACCCAGTACTTC - TRBV20-1 - TRBJ2-5 14
CASSLDRAPIQRTGELFF TGTGCCAGCAGCTTAGACAGGGCCCCCATCCAGAGGACCGGGGAGCTGTTTTTT - TRBV7-6 - TRBJ2-2 18
CSARGDASTDTQYF TGCAGTGCTAGAGGGGATGCTAGCACAGATACGCAGTATTTT - TRBV20-1 - TRBJ2-3 14
CATSDLDRDEQYF TGTGCCACCAGTGACCTGGACAGGGACGAGCAGTACTTC TRBD1 TRBV24-1 few TRBJ2-7 13
CASRGPGQQNSPLHF TGTGCCAGCAGGGGCCCGGGACAACAAAATTCACCCCTCCACTTT - TRBV6-5 once TRBJ1-6 15
CASSSEYYNEQFF TGTGCCAGCAGCTCAGAGTACTACAATGAGCAGTTCTTC - TRBV7-6 - TRBJ2-1 13
CASSPTTGNTEAFF TGCGCCAGCAGCCCAACGACAGGGAACACTGAAGCTTTCTTT - TRBV5-1 few TRBJ1-1 14
CASSPRGRPETQYF TGTGCCAGCAGTCCCCGGGGTCGTCCGGAGACCCAGTACTTC - TRBV2 few TRBJ2-5 14
CASIRLARNEQFF TGTGCCAGCATCAGACTAGCACGGAATGAGCAGTTCTTC TRBD2 TRBV7-2 - TRBJ2-1 13
CASSFGGQGETQYF TGTGCCAGCAGTTTCGGGGGGCAGGGGGAGACCCAGTACTTC - TRBV12-3/TRBV12-4 - TRBJ2-5 14
CASSRFGSVTDTQYF TGTGCCAGCAGCCGTTTCGGGTCCGTCACAGATACGCAGTATTTT - TRBV7-8 few TRBJ2-3 15
CASSLRSEPLDYGYTF TGTGCCAGCAGTTTACGGTCAGAACCTCTGGACTATGGCTACACCTTC - TRBV28 many TRBJ1-2 16
CASSPAPPTNEKLFF TGCGCCAGCAGCCCGGCCCCACCAACTAATGAAAAACTGTTTTTT - TRBV5-1 - TRBJ1-4 15
CSARSATAGEAETQYF TGCAGTGCTAGAAGCGCTACGGCAGGGGAGGCAGAGACCCAGTACTTC - TRBV20-1 - TRBJ2-5 16
CATSDSGPDTQYF TGTGCCACCAGTGATAGTGGCCCAGATACGCAGTATTTT - TRBV24-1 - TRBJ2-3 13
CASSLAGARGADTQYF TGTGCCAGCAGCTTAGCGGGGGCAAGAGGGGCAGATACGCAGTATTTT - TRBV7-2 - TRBJ2-3 16
CASSRTESDEQYF TGTGCCAGCAGCCGCACAGAGAGCGACGAGCAGTACTTC - TRBV6-2/TRBV6-3 - TRBJ2-7 13
CASSLLLAGPYNEQFF TGTGCCAGCAGTTTACTACTAGCGGGGCCCTACAATGAGCAGTTCTTC TRBD2 TRBV27 few TRBJ2-1 16
CASSSATGGWTDTQYF TGTGCCAGCAGTTCCGCGACTGGGGGTTGGACAGATACGCAGTATTTT - TRBV6-6 - TRBJ2-3 16
CASCYGSSGEQYF TGTGCCAGCTGTTACGGTAGCTCGGGGGAGCAGTACTTC - TRBV2 - TRBJ2-7 13
CASSQALGQMGGTIYF TGTGCCAGCAGCCAGGCCTTGGGACAGATGGGGGGCACCATATATTTT TRBD1 TRBV7-2 - TRBJ1-3 16
CASSLGQTYMNTEAFF TGCGCCAGCAGCTTGGGACAGACTTACATGAACACTGAAGCTTTCTTT - TRBV5-1 - TRBJ1-1 16
CASSQDRTGGYTF TGCGCCAGCAGCCAAGATCGGACCGGTGGCTACACCTTC - TRBV4-1 many TRBJ1-2 13
CASSPRWGVSTDTQYF TGTGCCAGCAGCCCCCGTTGGGGTGTCAGCACAGATACGCAGTATTTT - TRBV9 - TRBJ2-3 16
CASLQGTDTQYF TGTGCCAGCTTACAGGGCACAGATACGCAGTATTTT - TRBV11-2 - TRBJ2-3 12
CATSRGEETQYF TGTGCCACCAGCAGAGGTGAAGAGACCCAGTACTTC - TRBV15 many TRBJ2-5 12
CASSATHTGELFF TGTGCCAGCAGTGCCACCCACACCGGGGAGCTGTTTTTT - TRBV2 - TRBJ2-2 13
CASSLYYQPQHF TGTGCCAGCAGCTTGTACTATCAGCCCCAGCATTTT - TRBV7-2 - TRBJ1-5 12
CASSYSASGRAYEQYF TGTGCCAGCAGTTACTCCGCTAGCGGGAGGGCCTACGAGCAGTACTTC TRBD2 TRBV6-5 - TRBJ2-7 16
CASSFNAGGTDTQYF TGTGCCAGCAGCTTTAATGCGGGGGGCACAGATACGCAGTATTTT TRBD2 TRBV11-2 - TRBJ2-3 15